The 32 T cell receptor beta chains presented below share a single source sample, sequenced in a study of OX40 agonist ivuxolimab in advanced cancers. The assay was immunoSEQ multiplex PCR, and TCRdb's table has in-frame clones only and misses some. The sample gives 70,000 to 85,000 clones, roughly 94% of which show up once; around 10% is in the top ten. The starting material was CD4+ or CD8+ T cells sorted from blood, obtained in a trial of the OX40 agonist ivuxolimab. Source of these receptors: an adult with an advanced solid tumor such as melanoma, head and neck, liver or kidney cancer.

CDR3 sequence reads: CASSYSSSGELFF. As DNA, the CDR3 is TGTGCCAGCAGTTACTCGAGTAGCGGGGAGCTGTTTTTT. The rearrangement links TRBV6-5 to TRBJ2-2; D unresolved. CDR3 length: 13 amino acids. Germline V gene data show CDR1 as MNHEY and CDR2 as SVGAGI. V gave up 0 bases and J gave up 7 bases, with 6 bases separating them.

The chain employs TRBV27 and TRBJ1-1; D might be TRBD1 (6 bases). The germline CDR1 and CDR2 sequences are MNHEY and SMNVEV (reference sequence). The CDR3 is 13 amino acids. V was clipped by 3 bases and J by 1 base, with 6 bases between them. This chain's CDR3 is CASSFRGNTEAFF. CDR3 DNA: TGTGCCAGCAGTTTCAGGGGGAACACTGAAGCTTTCTTT.

V is TRBV11-2 and J is TRBJ2-2, with D uncertain. Germline CDR1 SGHAT, CDR2 FQNNGV. The CDR3 runs 17 residues. Trimming removed 2 bases from V and 5 bases from J, with 18 bases in between. CDR3: CASSLMNGGVVTGELFF. In nucleotides, the CDR3 is TGTGCCAGCAGCTTAATGAACGGTGGGGTAGTGACCGGGGAGCTGTTTTTT.

The chain recombines TRBV30 with TRBJ2-2; the D is unclear. V lost 5 bases to trimming and J lost 5 bases, with 9 bases between them. In germline, CDR1 is GTSNPN, CDR2 SVGIG (reference sequence). This CDR3 region has 12 residues. The CDR3 here is CAWVRVTGELFF. CDR3 nucleotides: TGTGCCTGGGTTAGGGTGACCGGGGAGCTGTTTTTT.

In its sample, this clone was seen once. The chain combines TRBV21-1 with TRBJ2-1. TRBV21-1 is recorded as a pseudogene. The CDR3 is made up of 17 amino acids. Here the CDR3 reads CASSKGDPWGPYNEQFF. CDR3 DNA sequence: TGTGCCAGCAGCAAAGGGGACCCCTGGGGCCCTTACAATGAGCAGTTCTTC.

The V call is TRBV2, the J call TRBJ2-6; possibly TRBD1 for D (8 bases). Deletions cut 7 bases from V and 1 base from J, with 14 bases between. CDR1 is SNHLY and CDR2 is FYNNEI in the germline V gene. The CDR3 loop spans 16 amino acids. The CDR3 nucleotides are TGTGCCAGCAAGACAGGGGAGGGTTCTGGGGCCAACGTCCTGACTTTC. Protein product: CASKTGEGSGANVLTF.

V is TRBV9 and J is TRBJ1-1; 11 bases match TRBD1. V was clipped by 2 bases and J by 7 bases; unmatched bases: 4. The CDR3 has 14 amino acids. Germline CDR1 SGDLS, CDR2 YYNGEE. The CDR3 here is CASSVGTGGSEAFF. In nucleotides, the CDR3 is TGTGCCAGCAGCGTCGGGACAGGGGGTAGTGAAGCTTTCTTT.

The DNA for the CDR3 is TGTGCCAGCAGCGCATCCGGGTCCTCCACAGATACGCAGTATTTT. It is translated as CASSASGSSTDTQYF. The chain links TRBV9 to TRBJ2-3; D remains ambiguous. This CDR3 region has 15 residues. V lost 3 bases and J 2 bases, leaving 13 bases between the germline ends. Germline assignment: CDR1 SGDLS and CDR2 YYNGEE.

This clone was detected once. The chain is built from TRBV25-1 and TRBJ1-1; D gene unclear. Per germline, CDR1 MGHDK and CDR2 SYGVNS. This CDR3 spans 11 amino acids. Trimming cost V 3 bases and J 5 bases, with 4 bases left between them. CDR3 in amino acids: CASSDLTEAFF. Here the CDR3 DNA reads TGTGCCAGCAGTGACTTGACTGAAGCTTTCTTT. The full variable domain, its missing parts supplied by reference TRBV25-1 and TRBJ1-1, is EADIYQTPRYLVIGTGKKITLECSQTMGHDKMYWYQQDPGMELHLIHYSYGVNSTEKGDLSSESTVSRIRTEHFPLTLESARPSHTSQYLCASSDLTEAFFGQGTRLTVV.

The CDR3 reads CASSESERGPGNTIYF. CDR3 coding DNA: TGTGCCAGCAGTGAATCGGAAAGGGGACCTGGAAACACCATATATTTT. The V and J genes are TRBV25-1 and TRBJ1-3, with TRBD1 as a possible D gene (5 bases). V was clipped by 1 base and J by 2 bases, with 12 bases between them. There are 16 residues in the CDR3. From germline, CDR1 is MGHDK and CDR2 SYGVNS. Supplemented by reference TRBV25-1 and TRBJ1-3, the full variable domain reads EADIYQTPRYLVIGTGKKITLECSQTMGHDKMYWYQQDPGMELHLIHYSYGVNSTEKGDLSSESTVSRIRTEHFPLTLESARPSHTSQYLCASSESERGPGNTIYFGEGSWLTVV.

With respect to this clone: The same CDR3 also results from other DNA sequences found in this sample. The chain carries TRBV5-1 and TRBJ2-7; 9 bases are a match to TRBD2. CDR1 is SGHRS, CDR2 YFSETQ, per germline. The CDR3 loop spans 15 amino acids. Trimming at V came to 0 bases and at J to 12 bases, leaving 13 bases not matched to a gene. CDR3 in amino acids: CASSLGAGVAGDWYF. In nucleotides, the CDR3 is TGCGCCAGCAGCTTGGGGGCGGGGGTAGCGGGGGACTGGTACTTC. Full variable domain (missing parts from reference TRBV5-1 and TRBJ2-7): KAGVTQTPRYLIKTRGQQVTLSCSPISGHRSVSWYQQTPGQGLQFLFEYFSETQRNKGNFPGRFSGRQFSNSRSEMNVSTLELGDSALYLCASSLGAGVAGDWYFGPGTRLTVT.

The chain combines TRBV11-2 with TRBJ2-7, with D unclear. The CDR3 has 13 residues. Trimming cost V 1 base and J 1 base, with 5 bases left between them. In germline, CDR1 is SGHAT, CDR2 FQNNGV. The CDR3 is CASSLVESYEQYF. The CDR3 region has the DNA TGTGCCAGCAGCTTAGTCGAATCCTACGAGCAGTACTTC.

The rearrangement uses TRBV19 and TRBJ2-7; TRBD1 agrees at 7 bases. With 4 bases clipped from V and 6 bases from J, the junction kept 6 bases outside the gene matches. The CDR3 has 13 amino acids. The V gene's germline CDR1 is LNHDA and CDR2 SQIVND (reference sequence). The CDR3 protein is CASSTDHRGEQYF. Here the CDR3 DNA reads TGTGCCAGTAGTACCGATCACAGGGGCGAGCAGTACTTC.

This chain uses TRBV6-5 with TRBJ2-7, with 10 bases aligning to TRBD2. Germline CDR1 is MNHEY and CDR2 is SVGAGI. This CDR3 has 15 residues. Losses at the gene ends were 4 bases for V and 5 bases for J; bases not matched to a gene: 8. CDR3 region: CASSSAGGRRNEQYF. DNA for the CDR3: TGTGCCAGCAGTTCAGCGGGAGGGCGCAGGAACGAGCAGTACTTC.

The chain has TRBV19 and TRBJ1-5; 7 nucleotides line up with TRBD1. Germline values: CDR1 LNHDA, CDR2 SQIVND (reference sequence). The CDR3 has 13 amino acids. V shed 8 bases, J shed 5 bases, and the junction held 6 bases outside the gene matches. The CDR3 loop is CASQYRGYQPQHF. The CDR3 region has the DNA TGTGCCAGTCAGTACAGGGGCTATCAGCCCCAGCATTTT.

This clone was seen once. This sequence joins TRBV19 and TRBJ2-1; 7 nucleotides match TRBD2. J gave up 1 base and V 3 bases, and 9 bases lay outside the gene matches. The germline V gene encodes CDR1 LNHDA and CDR2 SQIVND (reference sequence). The CDR3 loop spans 17 amino acids. The CDR3 here is CASSMLGLVPSYNEQFF. The CDR3 coding sequence is TGTGCCAGTAGTATGCTCGGACTAGTACCGTCCTACAATGAGCAGTTCTTC.

This clone was detected once. The chain couples TRBV19 to TRBJ1-2; tentative D call: TRBD1 (6 bases). The ends were cut back, 7 bases at V and 7 bases at J, with 22 bases in the middle. Germline V lookup: CDR1 LNHDA, CDR2 SQIVND (reference sequence). This CDR3 contains 15 residues. The CDR3 DNA sequence: TGTGCCAGTATCCGACGGGGGGGCTTGGTAGGTGGCTACACCTTC. This gives the protein CASIRRGGLVGGYTF.

Turning to this clone: Other DNA variants within this sample encode the same CDR3. The genes are TRBV4-1 and TRBJ1-1; 9 nucleotides match TRBD1. There are 15 residues in the CDR3. The trim removed 4 bases at V and 5 bases at J, leaving 8 bases unmatched. Germline-derived CDR1 and CDR2 are MGHRA and YSYEKL. CDR3 DNA sequence: TGCGCCAGCAGCCCCAACAGGGGGCTTCGGACTGAAGCTTTCTTT. It codes for CASSPNRGLRTEAFF.

The gene calls are TRBV5-1 and TRBJ2-7; D gene ambiguous. V gave up 4 bases and J gave up 1 base, with 15 bases separating them. CDR1 is SGHRS and CDR2 is YFSETQ in the germline V gene. The CDR3 runs to 15 residues. CDR3 nucleotides: TGCGCCAGCAGCCCATCAGGACCACTATCCTACGAGCAGTACTTC. Its protein product is CASSPSGPLSYEQYF.

This chain uses TRBV6-5 with TRBJ2-7, with unresolved D. The V and J ends lost 0 bases and 4 bases respectively, with 4 bases between them. CDR3 length: 12 amino acids. In germline, CDR1 is MNHEY, CDR2 SVGAGI. The CDR3 here is CASSYSSYEQYF. DNA of the CDR3: TGTGCCAGCAGTTACTCGAGTTACGAGCAGTACTTC.

V gene TRBV19 combines with J gene TRBJ1-1; no clear D. V lost 7 bases, J lost 0 bases, and 9 bases lay in between. CDR1 LNHDA and CDR2 SQIVND come from the germline V gene (reference sequence). This CDR3 comprises 13 residues. The CDR3: CASKLRMNTEAFF. The CDR3 DNA reads as TGTGCCAGTAAACTAAGGATGAACACTGAAGCTTTCTTT.

The V call is TRBV28, the J call TRBJ2-5, with TRBD2 matching 8 bases. Germline V gene sequence: CDR1 MDHEN, CDR2 SYDVKM. The CDR3 spans 18 residues. Trimming took 3 bases from V and 4 from J; bases not matched to a gene: 16. The DNA for the CDR3 is TGTGCCAGCAGTTTCAGCCCTACCTCCGCGGGAGGCAGAGAGACCCAGTACTTC. Residues: CASSFSPTSAGGRETQYF. The full variable domain, with the rest looked up from reference TRBV28 and TRBJ2-5, is DVKVTQSSRYLVKRTGEKVFLECVQDMDHENMFWYRQDPGLGLRLIYFSYDVKMKEKGDIPEGYSVSREKKERFSLILESASTNQTSMYLCASSFSPTSAGGRETQYFGPGTRLLVL.

The CDR3 DNA is TGTGCCAGCAGTTTTGTGGGCACTGAAGCTTTCTTT. Protein: CASSFVGTEAFF. The gene calls are TRBV28 and TRBJ1-1; the D is unclear. The CDR3 length is 12 residues. Germline assignment: CDR1 MDHEN and CDR2 SYDVKM. Trimming removed 3 bases from V and 4 bases from J, with 6 bases in between.

The CDR3 DNA follows: TGTGCCAGCAGCACCTTAGGGGCCAGGCTGAACACTGAAGCTTTCTTT. It specifies CASSTLGARLNTEAFF. The genes are TRBV28 and TRBJ1-1, with D possibly matching TRBD1 (5 bases). The length of the CDR3 is 16 residues. Trimming pared 6 bases from V and 0 bases from J, leaving 17 bases between. CDR1 is MDHEN and CDR2 is SYDVKM in the germline V gene.

The CDR3 sequence: CASSLIRYENYGYTF. CDR3 DNA sequence: TGTGCCAGCAGCTTGATCAGGTACGAGAACTATGGCTACACCTTC. J is TRBJ1-2 and V is TRBV5-6; D is ambiguous. Per germline, CDR1 SGHDT and CDR2 YYEEEE. The CDR3 totals 15 residues. With 1 base removed from V and 2 bases from J, the gap between germline ends came to 12 bases. The full variable domain, with the rest looked up from reference TRBV5-6 and TRBJ1-2, is DAGVTQSPTHLIKTRGQQVTLRCSPKSGHDTVSWYQQALGQGPQFIFQYYEEEERQRGNFPDRFSGHQFPNYSSELNVNALLLGDSALYLCASSLIRYENYGYTFGSGTRLTVV.

The rearrangement uses TRBV4-2 and TRBJ2-7; D gene ambiguous. The V gene's germline CDR1 is LGHNA and CDR2 YNFKEQ. V was shortened by 1 base and J by 4 bases, with 14 bases between the two germline ends. This CDR3 spans 15 amino acids. The CDR3 protein is CASSQVSEAPYEQYF. CDR3 sequence (DNA): TGTGCCAGCAGCCAAGTTAGTGAGGCCCCTTACGAGCAGTACTTC.

The rearrangement uses TRBV9 and TRBJ2-5; no clear D. The length of the CDR3 is 13 residues. The germline gives CDR1 SGDLS, CDR2 YYNGEE. The ends were cut back, 0 bases at V and 5 bases at J, with 8 bases in the middle. The CDR3 bases are TGTGCCAGCAGCGTAGATAGGGCTGAGACCCAGTACTTC. Protein sequence: CASSVDRAETQYF.

The V gene is TRBV9, the J gene TRBJ2-7, with 7 bases aligning to TRBD1. Losses at the gene ends were 0 bases for V and 1 base for J; bases not matched to a gene: 4. The CDR3 covers 15 residues. Germline V gene sequence: CDR1 SGDLS, CDR2 YYNGEE. The CDR3 DNA reads as TGTGCCAGCAGCGTAGGGACAGGTTTATCCTACGAGCAGTACTTC. Translation: CASSVGTGLSYEQYF.

The rearrangement links TRBV4-2 to TRBJ2-1; 8 bases line up with TRBD2. Germline CDR1 LGHNA, CDR2 YNFKEQ. This CDR3 contains 16 residues. The V and J ends lost 0 bases and 6 bases, in that order; junction bases with no gene match: 7. The CDR3 coding sequence is TGTGCCAGCAGCCAAGATTGGCCCAGCGGGAGCAATGAGCAGTTCTTC. This translates into CASSQDWPSGSNEQFF.

This rearrangement joins TRBV4-3 to TRBJ2-7, with TRBD1 matching over 9 bases. CDR3 length: 14 amino acids. Germline V gives CDR1 LGHNA, CDR2 YSLEER. V lost 4 bases and J lost 5; bases outside the gene matches: 6. In DNA, the CDR3 is TGCGCCAGCAGCCCCGGGACAGGGTCCCACGAGCAGTACTTC. Translated: CASSPGTGSHEQYF.

The chain employs TRBV6-1 and TRBJ2-1; no clear D gene. V gave up 7 bases and J gave up 4 bases, with 11 bases separating them. The CDR3 spans 13 residues. Germline CDR1 reads MNHNS; CDR2 reads SASEGT. Here the CDR3 DNA reads TGTGCCAGCAACCTGTGGGATTACAATGAGCAGTTCTTC. This translates into CASNLWDYNEQFF.

In regard to this clone: The junction does not match germline at one end; this may be a read error. The sample has other DNA sequences that encode this CDR3 too. The J gene is TRBJ2-3, the V gene TRBV11-2; D remains ambiguous. CDR3 size: 15 residues. Per the germline V gene, CDR1 is SGHAT and CDR2 is FQNNGV. For the CDR3, the DNA is TGTGCCAGCAGCTTAGGCGTAAGAGGCACGGATACGCAGTATTTT. Translated, it gives CASSLGVRGTDTQYF.